Each of the 28 T cell receptor beta chains below was sequenced from the same sample in a study of CD8+ T cells in alopecia areata. RNA extraction was followed by reverse transcription into cDNA, which acted as the sequencing template. This table comes from immunoSEQ multiplex PCR, and its TCRdb copy is limited to in-frame clones, with some not included. Among under 200,000 clones listed, approximately 57% were seen once. Stated treatment: oral pan-JAK inhibitor, 5-10 mg twice daily. The sample consisted of CD4+ T cells sorted from blood, taken at week 24, from a patient treated with tofacitinib. The receptors stem from a human donor with alopecia areata.

The chain carries TRBV29-1 and TRBJ2-1, with D unclear. Germline CDR1 SQVTM, CDR2 ANQGSEA. The V end lost 6 bases, the J end lost 9 bases, and 24 bases lay between the germline ends. This CDR3 contains 15 residues. In DNA, the CDR3 is TGCAGCGTGCCCGACCCTATTTTTGAGCTGGGTGAGCAGTTCTTC. It is translated as CSVPDPIFELGEQFF.

This clone was detected a few times. The chain links TRBV5-1 to TRBJ1-2, with 11 bases aligning to TRBD1. J was trimmed by 7 bases and V by 4 bases; bases with no gene match: 12. Germline-derived CDR1 and CDR2 are SGHRS and YFSETQ. The CDR3 consists of 16 residues. CDR3 in DNA: TGCGCCAGCAGCCTTGGACAGGGGGCAGTCTGGAGTGGCTACACCTTC. Translation gives CASSLGQGAVWSGYTF.

This clone turned up a few times. This chain uses TRBV5-1 with TRBJ2-7, with D uncertain. Germline V gene sequence: CDR1 SGHRS, CDR2 YFSETQ. The V gene lost 4 bases and the J gene lost 4 bases, with 18 bases spanning the gap. This CDR3 has 15 amino acids. DNA of the CDR3: TGCGCCAGCAGCCGACTCGACGCTACCCGATACGAGCAGTACTTC. Encoded protein: CASSRLDATRYEQYF.

The V and J genes are TRBV29-1 and TRBJ2-5; D may be TRBD1 or TRBD2 (5 bases each). Germline V lookup: CDR1 SQVTM, CDR2 ANQGSEA. The CDR3 runs to 13 residues. V was shortened by 3 bases and J by 3 bases, with 11 bases between the two germline ends. This CDR3 is CSVDRDGKETQYF. CDR3 bases: TGCAGCGTTGATAGGGACGGAAAAGAGACCCAGTACTTC.

This clone was detected only once. This chain links TRBV2 with TRBJ1-1, with D maybe TRBD1 (6 bases). V gave up 7 bases and J gave up 0 bases, with 6 bases separating them. The CDR3 loop spans 12 amino acids. The germline gives CDR1 SNHLY, CDR2 FYNNEI. CDR3 amino acids: CASNRVNTEAFF. For the CDR3, the DNA is TGTGCCAGCAACAGGGTGAACACTGAAGCTTTCTTT. Looking up the rest from reference TRBV2 and TRBJ1-1 gives the full variable domain: EPEVTQTPSHQVTQMGQEVILRCVPISNHLYFYWYRQILGQKVEFLVSFYNNEISEKSEIFDDQFSVERPDGSNFTLKIRSTKLEDSAMYFCASNRVNTEAFFGQGTRLTVV.

V usage is TRBV15 and J usage is TRBJ2-5; possibly TRBD1 for D (5 bases). The CDR3 sequence is 14 residues long. The germline V gene has CDR1 LNHNV and CDR2 YYDKDF (reference sequence). The germline V and J ends were trimmed by 7 bases and 2 bases, with 14 bases remaining between them. DNA of the CDR3: TGTGCCACCATGGGAAGGGGTTTTCAAGAGACCCAGTACTTC. This gives the protein CATMGRGFQETQYF.

V is TRBV25-1 and J is TRBJ2-5; perhaps TRBD1 as D (6 bases). Germline V gives CDR1 MGHDK, CDR2 SYGVNS. V dropped 1 base and J dropped 5 bases, with 14 bases sitting between them. This CDR3 contains 15 residues. In DNA, the CDR3 is TGTGCCAGCAGTGAATTGGGGGCCCTCCATGAGACCCAGTACTTC. Translated, it gives CASSELGALHETQYF.

This clone turned up a few times. This chain links TRBV30 with TRBJ1-5, with 7 bases fitting TRBD1. From germline, CDR1 is GTSNPN and CDR2 SVGIG (reference sequence). After removal of 3 bases from V and 4 bases from J, the junction contained 6 bases not matched to a gene. The CDR3 extends over 14 amino acids. The chain's CDR3 is CAWSQTGLNQPQHF. The CDR3 DNA follows: TGTGCCTGGAGCCAGACAGGGTTGAATCAGCCCCAGCATTTT. The entire variable domain, with the rest obtained from reference TRBV30 and TRBJ1-5, is as follows: SQTIHQWPATLVQPVGSPLSLECTVEGTSNPNLYWYRQAAGRGLQLLFYSVGIGQISSEVPQNLSASRPQDRQFILSSKKLLLSDSGFYLCAWSQTGLNQPQHFGDGTRLSIL.

The chain is built from TRBV30 and TRBJ1-4; maybe TRBD1 (5 bases). The CDR3 spans 15 residues. V shed 0 bases and J shed 7 bases, with 15 bases lying between them. Germline V CDR1 and CDR2: GTSNPN, SVGIG (reference sequence). As DNA, the CDR3 is TGTGCCTGGAGTGTACGCACAGGCCTCGGTGAAAAACTGTTTTTT. Translating it yields CAWSVRTGLGEKLFF.

The chain uses TRBV4-1 and TRBJ2-2; the D gene is possibly TRBD2 (6 bases). Germline loops: CDR1 MGHRA, CDR2 YSYEKL. V lost 1 base, J lost 0 bases, and 12 bases lay in between. The CDR3 sequence is 17 residues long. The CDR3 DNA reads as TGCGCCAGCAGCCAAGCCTCCGGGGGAGCGAACACCGGGGAGCTGTTTTTT. Residues: CASSQASGGANTGELFF.

V is TRBV9 and J is TRBJ2-1, with a tentative D call TRBD2 (6 bases). The CDR3 has 14 amino acids. Trimming pared 4 bases from V and 9 bases from J, leaving 17 bases between. The germline V gene encodes CDR1 SGDLS and CDR2 YYNGEE. The CDR3 protein is CASSPPTPGSEQFF. The CDR3 nucleotides read TGTGCCAGCAGCCCTCCGACTCCCGGGAGTGAGCAGTTCTTC.

This clone came up a few times. The rearrangement links TRBV28 to TRBJ1-4, with D unresolved. CDR1 is MDHEN, CDR2 SYDVKM, per germline. Deletions cut 2 bases from V and 0 bases from J, with 7 bases between. CDR3 size: 15 residues. Here the CDR3 reads CASSLPQSTNEKLFF. DNA for the CDR3: TGTGCCAGCAGTTTACCCCAGTCAACTAATGAAAAACTGTTTTTT.

This clone came up a few times. This chain joins TRBV28 and TRBJ1-2; no firm D call. V was clipped by 6 bases and J by 1 base, with 12 bases between them. Per the germline V gene, CDR1 is MDHEN and CDR2 is SYDVKM. The CDR3 loop spans 14 amino acids. The CDR3 here is CASRVRGINYGYTF. DNA for the CDR3: TGTGCCAGCAGGGTCCGCGGCATTAACTATGGCTACACCTTC.

This clone was counted a few times. The V and J genes are TRBV19 and TRBJ1-5; 7 bases are shared with TRBD1. The CDR3 is 15 amino acids. The germline V gene has CDR1 LNHDA and CDR2 SQIVND (reference sequence). V trimming: 3 bases; J trimming: 5 bases; junction bases outside the gene matches: 7. The CDR3: CASSIRDRPDQPQHF. The CDR3 DNA reads as TGTGCCAGTAGTATTAGGGACAGACCCGATCAGCCCCAGCATTTT. Using reference TRBV19 and TRBJ1-5 for the parts outside the CDR3, the full variable domain is DGGITQSPKYLFRKEGQNVTLSCEQNLNHDAMYWYRQDPGQGLRLIYYSQIVNDFQKGDIAEGYSVSREKKESFPLTVTSAQKNPTAFYLCASSIRDRPDQPQHFGDGTRLSIL.

V and J are TRBV2 and TRBJ2-1, with D possibly TRBD2 on 5 matching bases. V dropped 0 bases and J dropped 10 bases, with 10 bases sitting between them. Germline CDR1 SNHLY, CDR2 FYNNEI. This CDR3 region has 13 residues. The CDR3 DNA sequence: TGTGCCAGCAGTGAAGCGATGGGCGGGGAGCAGTTCTTC. The encoded protein is CASSEAMGGEQFF.

A note on this clone: Other DNA sequences from this sample encode an identical CDR3 as well. Here the CDR3 reads CAISVGETQYF. As DNA, the CDR3 is TGTGCCATCAGTGTTGGAGAGACCCAGTACTTC. The chain employs TRBV10-3 and TRBJ2-5; D remains unclear. The germline V and J ends were trimmed by 4 bases and 4 bases, with 4 bases remaining between them. CDR1 is ENHRY, CDR2 SYGVKD, per germline. The CDR3 totals 11 residues.

J is TRBJ2-1 and V is TRBV29-1; a possible D gene is TRBD1 (6 bases). V gave up 6 bases and J gave up 7 bases, with 16 bases separating them. CDR3 length equals 13 residues. Germline lookup yields CDR1 SQVTM and CDR2 ANQGSEA. CDR3: CSVSTGMGNEQFF. The DNA for the CDR3 is TGCAGCGTCTCGACAGGTATGGGGAATGAGCAGTTCTTC.

The chain employs TRBV23-1 and TRBJ1-6; no reliable D call. TRBV23-1 is designated an ORF whose function remains uncertain. This CDR3 comprises 10 residues. V gave up 7 bases and J gave up 10 bases, with 5 bases separating them. The CDR3 sequence is CASTDSPLHF. CDR3 DNA sequence: TGCGCCAGCACGGACTCACCCCTCCACTTT.

This clone was seen a few times. The chain carries TRBV29-1 and TRBJ1-2, with D maybe TRBD1 (6 bases). Germline V CDR1 and CDR2: SQVTM, ANQGSEA. The CDR3 spans 11 residues. V dropped 1 base and J dropped 6 bases, with 6 bases sitting between them. CDR3 amino acids: CSVEGQDGYTF. In nucleotides, the CDR3 is TGCAGCGTTGAAGGACAGGATGGCTACACCTTC.

V is TRBV19 and J is TRBJ1-1; D is perhaps TRBD1 (6 bases). V was pared by 8 bases and J by 2 bases, with 9 bases between. The CDR3 has 12 amino acids. Germline V gives CDR1 LNHDA, CDR2 SQIVND (reference sequence). Here the CDR3 reads CASGGSNTEAFF. The CDR3 nucleotides read TGTGCCAGTGGGGGCTCCAACACTGAAGCTTTCTTT.

The chain uses TRBV7-9 and TRBJ2-7; maybe TRBD2 (6 bases). This CDR3 region has 11 residues. Germline V gene lookup returns CDR1 SEHNR and CDR2 FQNEAQ (reference sequence). V was shortened by 8 bases and J by 7 bases, with 12 bases between the two germline ends. CDR3: CASGEAGEQYF. Written as DNA, the CDR3 is TGTGCCAGCGGCGAAGCGGGTGAGCAGTACTTC. The variable domain in full, completed from reference TRBV7-9 and TRBJ2-7, reads DTGVSQNPRHKITKRGQNVTFRCDPISEHNRLYWYRQTLGQGPEFLTYFQNEAQLEKSRLLSDRFSAERPKGSFSTLEIQRTEQGDSAMYLCASGEAGEQYFGPGTRLTVT.

The chain carries TRBV6-1 and TRBJ1-5, with D possibly TRBD1 on 5 matching bases. The CDR3 covers 14 residues. V shed 6 bases and J shed 2 bases, with 11 bases lying between them. Germline V CDR1 and CDR2: MNHNS, SASEGT. CDR3 amino acids: CASSGGQGNQPQHF. In DNA, the CDR3 is TGTGCCAGCAGCGGCGGACAAGGCAATCAGCCCCAGCATTTT.

V gene TRBV5-1 combines with J gene TRBJ1-2; 10 nucleotides agree with TRBD1. CDR1 and CDR2 (germline): SGHRS, YFSETQ. This CDR3 has 16 amino acids. J lost 4 bases, V lost 4 bases, and 10 bases had no gene match. In DNA, the CDR3 is TGCGCCAGCAGCACCGGGACAGGGGTAGTTGGCTATGGCTACACCTTC. This translates into CASSTGTGVVGYGYTF.

The chain employs TRBV30 and TRBJ1-6, with TRBD1 matching 10 bases. The ends lost 2 bases at V and 6 bases at J; junction bases unmatched: 10. CDR3 length: 17 amino acids. The germline V gene has CDR1 GTSNPN and CDR2 SVGIG (reference sequence). CDR3 loop: CAWSLRDRGPRNSPLHF. The CDR3 DNA reads as TGTGCCTGGAGTCTAAGGGACAGGGGTCCACGTAATTCACCCCTCCACTTT.

This clone was counted between two and nine times. V is TRBV6-5 and J is TRBJ2-7; unclear D gene. The CDR3 covers 11 residues. V was shortened by 4 bases and J by 5 bases, with 6 bases between the two germline ends. Germline CDR1 and CDR2: MNHEY and SVGAGI. Here the CDR3 reads CASSLGDEQYF. As DNA, the CDR3 is TGTGCCAGCAGTTTAGGCGACGAGCAGTACTTC.

This chain connects TRBV29-1 to TRBJ2-2; D unclear. Trimming shortened V by 4 bases and J by 5 bases, and 8 bases separated the two germline ends. CDR1 and CDR2 (germline): SQVTM, ANQGSEA. This CDR3 comprises 12 residues. CDR3 in DNA: TGCAGCGTTGGAAGTCGTACCGGGGAGCTGTTTTTT. Translating gives CSVGSRTGELFF.

This rearrangement joins TRBV30 to TRBJ1-6, with D tentatively TRBD1 (5 bases). The V end lost 3 bases, the J end lost 8 bases, and 8 bases lay between the germline ends. Germline loops: CDR1 GTSNPN, CDR2 SVGIG (reference sequence). The CDR3 spans 12 residues. CDR3 loop: CAWRRGDSPLHF. DNA for the CDR3: TGTGCCTGGAGGAGAGGGGATTCACCCCTCCACTTT.

This clone was observed at least ten times. The chain couples TRBV13 to TRBJ2-1; TRBD2 aligns across 8 bases. CDR1 PRHDT and CDR2 FYEKMQ come from the germline V gene (reference sequence). The CDR3 is 16 amino acids. Trimming removed 5 bases from V and 5 bases from J; junction bases left unmatched: 11. CDR3 protein: CASSPIGGGIDNEQFF. CDR3 in DNA: TGTGCCAGCAGCCCAATAGGCGGGGGGATTGACAATGAGCAGTTCTTC.